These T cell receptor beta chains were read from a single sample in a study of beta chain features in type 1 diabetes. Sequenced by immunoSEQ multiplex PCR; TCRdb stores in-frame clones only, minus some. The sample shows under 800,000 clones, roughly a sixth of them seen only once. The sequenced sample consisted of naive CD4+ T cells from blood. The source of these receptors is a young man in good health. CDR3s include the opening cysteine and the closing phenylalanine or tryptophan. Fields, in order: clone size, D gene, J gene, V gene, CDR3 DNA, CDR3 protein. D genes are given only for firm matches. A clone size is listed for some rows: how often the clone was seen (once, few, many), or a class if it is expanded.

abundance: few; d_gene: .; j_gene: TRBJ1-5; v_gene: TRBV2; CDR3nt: TGTGCCAGCAGTGCCGGGTCGAGTAGCAATCAGCCCCAGCATTTT; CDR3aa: CASSAGSSSNQPQHF
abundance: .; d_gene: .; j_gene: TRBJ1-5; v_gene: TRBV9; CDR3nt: TGTGCCAGCAGCGTAGGCAGAAGCAATCAGCCCCAGCATTTT; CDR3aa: CASSVGRSNQPQHF
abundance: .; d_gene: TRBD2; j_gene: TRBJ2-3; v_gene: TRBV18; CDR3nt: TGTGCCAGCTCACCAGCGGGAGGGCCAGATACGCAGTATTTT; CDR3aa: CASSPAGGPDTQYF
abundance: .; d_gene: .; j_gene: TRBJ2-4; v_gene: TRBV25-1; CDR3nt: TGTGCCAGCAGTGAATATCTGGGTCGCCAAAACATTCAGTACTTC; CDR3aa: CASSEYLGRQNIQYF
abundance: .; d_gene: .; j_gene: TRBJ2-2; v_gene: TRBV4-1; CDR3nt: TGCGCCAGCAGCCCACAACAGGTTGCGAACACCGGGGAGCTGTTTTTT; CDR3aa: CASSPQQVANTGELFF
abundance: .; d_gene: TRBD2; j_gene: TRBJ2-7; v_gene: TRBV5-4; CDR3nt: TGTGCCAGCACCCGCCAGCTGGCGGGAGAAGTCGAGCAGTACTTC; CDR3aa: CASTRQLAGEVEQYF
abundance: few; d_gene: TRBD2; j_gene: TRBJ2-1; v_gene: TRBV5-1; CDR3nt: TGCGCCAGCAGCTTGGAGCGGGGAGGACACAATGAGCAGTTCTTC; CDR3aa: CASSLERGGHNEQFF
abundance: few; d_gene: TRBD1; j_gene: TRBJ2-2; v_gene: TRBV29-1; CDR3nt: TGCAGCGCCCGCCGGGACAGGGACACCGGGGAGCTGTTTTTT; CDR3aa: CSARRDRDTGELFF
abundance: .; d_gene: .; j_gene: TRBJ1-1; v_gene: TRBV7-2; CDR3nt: TGTGCCGCTCTTTCGGCAGGAACTTGGCGTGCTGAAGCTTTCTTT; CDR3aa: CAALSAGTWRAEAFF
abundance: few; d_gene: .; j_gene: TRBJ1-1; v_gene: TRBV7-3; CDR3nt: TGTGCCAGCAGCCTAGACAGTTCGGCAATGAACACTGAAGCTTTCTTT; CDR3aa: CASSLDSSAMNTEAFF
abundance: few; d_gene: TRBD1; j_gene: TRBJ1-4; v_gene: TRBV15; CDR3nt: TGTGCCACCAGCAGGCAGGGGGCCTCTAATGAAAAACTGTTTTTT; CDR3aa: CATSRQGASNEKLFF
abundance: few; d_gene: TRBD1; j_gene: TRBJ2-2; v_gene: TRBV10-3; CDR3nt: TGTGCCATCATGCCCGGACAGGGGGCAAGGACCGGGGAGCTGTTTTTT; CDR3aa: CAIMPGQGARTGELFF
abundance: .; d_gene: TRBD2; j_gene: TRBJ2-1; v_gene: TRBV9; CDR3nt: TGTGCCAGCAGCGTAGCGGGAGGTTGGTTCAATGAGCAGTTCTTC; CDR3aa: CASSVAGGWFNEQFF
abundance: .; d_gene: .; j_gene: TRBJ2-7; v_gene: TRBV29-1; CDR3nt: TGCAGCGGAGACACAGGGACGGTCTCCCACGAGCAGTACTTC; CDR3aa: CSGDTGTVSHEQYF
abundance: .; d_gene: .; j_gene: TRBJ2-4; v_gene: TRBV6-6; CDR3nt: TGTGCCAGCAGCCCAACTACCTTATTAGCCAAAAACATTCAGTACTTC; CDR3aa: CASSPTTLLAKNIQYF
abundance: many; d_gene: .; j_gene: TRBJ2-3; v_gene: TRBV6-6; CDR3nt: TGTGCCAGCAGTTACGCAGATACGCAGTATTTT; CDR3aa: CASSYADTQYF
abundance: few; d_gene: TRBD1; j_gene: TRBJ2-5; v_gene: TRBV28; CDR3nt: TGTGCCAGCCGCTCGACAGGGGGGAGGGAGACCCAGTACTTC; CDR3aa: CASRSTGGRETQYF
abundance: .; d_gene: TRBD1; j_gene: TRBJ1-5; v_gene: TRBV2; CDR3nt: TGTGCCAGCAGTGACCAAAGACAGGGCCGTCAGCCCCAGCATTTT; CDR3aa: CASSDQRQGRQPQHF
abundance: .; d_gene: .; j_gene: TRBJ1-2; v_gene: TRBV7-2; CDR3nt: TGTGCCAGCAGCCGCGACGGTACAACTAACTATGGCTACACCTTC; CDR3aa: CASSRDGTTNYGYTF
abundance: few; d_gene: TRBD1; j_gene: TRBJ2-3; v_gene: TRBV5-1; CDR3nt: TGCGCCAGCTCTACAGGGGATGAGGCAGATACGCAGTATTTT; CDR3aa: CASSTGDEADTQYF
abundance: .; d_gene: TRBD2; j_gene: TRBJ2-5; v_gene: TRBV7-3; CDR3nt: TGTGCCAGCAGCAGGGAAGCGGGAGGGGCAGAGACCCAGTACTTC; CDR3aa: CASSREAGGAETQYF
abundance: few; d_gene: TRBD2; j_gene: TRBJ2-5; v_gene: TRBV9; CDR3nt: TGTGCCAGCAGCGGAAGTAGCGGGAGGGGTGAGACCCAGTACTTC; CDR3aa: CASSGSSGRGETQYF
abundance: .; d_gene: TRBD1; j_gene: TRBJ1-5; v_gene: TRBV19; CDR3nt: TGTGCCAGTAGTACGGGACAGGGGGTTACTCTCAATCAGCCCCAGCATTTT; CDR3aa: CASSTGQGVTLNQPQHF
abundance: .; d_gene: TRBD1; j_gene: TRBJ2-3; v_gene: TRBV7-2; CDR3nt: TGTGCCAGCACCCCTACCGGGACAGGGCTTTCAGATACGCAGTATTTT; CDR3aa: CASTPTGTGLSDTQYF
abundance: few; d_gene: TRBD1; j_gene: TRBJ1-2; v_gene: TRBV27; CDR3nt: TGTGCCAGCAGTTTATACAGGGGCGGAAACTATGGCTACACCTTC; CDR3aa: CASSLYRGGNYGYTF
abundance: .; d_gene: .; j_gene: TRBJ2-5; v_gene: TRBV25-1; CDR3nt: TGTGCCAGCAGTGAATGGGACACTCAAGAGACCCAGTACTTC; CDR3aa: CASSEWDTQETQYF
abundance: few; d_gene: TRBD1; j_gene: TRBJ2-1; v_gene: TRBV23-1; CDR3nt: TGCGCCAGCTCCCAGAAACTATCGGGACAGGGTGGGAATGAGCAGTTCTTC; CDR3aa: CASSQKLSGQGGNEQFF
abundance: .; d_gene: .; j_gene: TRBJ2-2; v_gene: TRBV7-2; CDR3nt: TGTGCCAGCAGCTTAGTGGGCGGAAAAAACACCGGGGAGCTGTTTTTT; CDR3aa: CASSLVGGKNTGELFF
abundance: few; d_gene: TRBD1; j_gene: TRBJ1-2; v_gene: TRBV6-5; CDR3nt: TGTGCCAGCAGTTACTCGGACAGGGCAAGCTATGGCTACACCTTC; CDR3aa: CASSYSDRASYGYTF
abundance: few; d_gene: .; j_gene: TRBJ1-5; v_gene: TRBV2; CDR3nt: TGTGCCAGCAGTACAGGGCCCAATCAGCCCCAGCATTTT; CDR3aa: CASSTGPNQPQHF
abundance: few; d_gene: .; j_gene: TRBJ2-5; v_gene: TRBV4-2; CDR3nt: TGTGCCAGCAGCCGAACCTTGACTCATGAGGAGACCCAGTACTTC; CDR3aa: CASSRTLTHEETQYF
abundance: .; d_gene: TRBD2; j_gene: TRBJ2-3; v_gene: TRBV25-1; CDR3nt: TGTGCCAGCAGTCGAGGACTAGCAACTCTCACAGATACGCAGTATTTT; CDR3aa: CASSRGLATLTDTQYF
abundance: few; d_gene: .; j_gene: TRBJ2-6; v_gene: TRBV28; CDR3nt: TGTGCCAGCAGTTCCTCGGGACTGGTTATTCCGGTTCAGGCTGGGGCCAACGTCCTGACTTTC; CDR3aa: CASSSSGLVIPVQAGANVLTF
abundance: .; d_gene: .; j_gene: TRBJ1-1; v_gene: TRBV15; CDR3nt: TGTGCCACCAGCAGTACCTGGAACACTGAAGCTTTCTTT; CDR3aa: CATSSTWNTEAFF
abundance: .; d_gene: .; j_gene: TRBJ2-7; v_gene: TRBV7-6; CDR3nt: TGTGCCAGCAGCTTAGCAGCAGGGCCCTACGAGCAGTACTTC; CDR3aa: CASSLAAGPYEQYF
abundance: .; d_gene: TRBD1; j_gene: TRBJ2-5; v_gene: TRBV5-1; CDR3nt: TGCGCCAGCAGCGGAGGGACAGGGGGCGTAAAGCAAGAGACCCAGTACTTC; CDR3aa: CASSGGTGGVKQETQYF
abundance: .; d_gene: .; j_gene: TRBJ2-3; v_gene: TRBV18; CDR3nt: TGTGCCAGCTCACCAGTGGACACGCAGTATTTT; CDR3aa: CASSPVDTQYF
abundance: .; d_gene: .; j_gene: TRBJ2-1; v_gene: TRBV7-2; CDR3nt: TGTGCCAGCAGCTTAGGGGCTGGCATCTACAATGAGCAGTTCTTC; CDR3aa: CASSLGAGIYNEQFF
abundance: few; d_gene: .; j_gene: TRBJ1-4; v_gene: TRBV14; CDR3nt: TGTGCCAGCAGCCTAACAGGGCCATCTTGGGAAAAACTGTTTTTT; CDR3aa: CASSLTGPSWEKLFF
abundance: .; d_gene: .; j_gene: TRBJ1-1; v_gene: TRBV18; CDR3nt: TGTGCCAGCTCCCGAAAGGACCAGAACACTGAAGCTTTCTTT; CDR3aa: CASSRKDQNTEAFF
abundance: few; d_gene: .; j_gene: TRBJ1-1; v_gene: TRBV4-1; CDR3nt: TGCGCCAGCTGCCTCCCTGTGCGGGCGGTTGAAGCTTTCTTT; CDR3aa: CASCLPVRAVEAFF
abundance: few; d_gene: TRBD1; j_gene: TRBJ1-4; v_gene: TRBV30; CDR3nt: TGTGCCTGGAGCGTCTTCGGGACAGCAACTAATGAAAAACTGTTTTTT; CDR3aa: CAWSVFGTATNEKLFF
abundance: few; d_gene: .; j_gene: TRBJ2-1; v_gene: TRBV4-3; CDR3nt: TGCGCCAGCAGCCAAGATCTATCTGCTCAGTTCTTC; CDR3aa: CASSQDLSAQFF
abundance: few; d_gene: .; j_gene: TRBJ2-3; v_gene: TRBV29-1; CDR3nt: TGCAGCGGAAGGGGTCTCCGTAGCACAGATACGCAGTATTTT; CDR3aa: CSGRGLRSTDTQYF
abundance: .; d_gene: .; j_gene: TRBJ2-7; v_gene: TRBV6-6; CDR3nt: TGTGCCAGCAGTTACTCGCGAGGGAACGAGCAGTACTTC; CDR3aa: CASSYSRGNEQYF